This T cell receptor (beta chain) was captured by sequencing in a study of T cell changes during pregnancy in multiple sclerosis (dated by TCRdb to about 2019). Regarding the research as a whole: The study looked at changes in the T cell repertoire across pregnancy in women with multiple sclerosis.

Receptor amplification or capture employed the immunoSEQ multiplex PCR assay. TCRdb retrieved this table from immuneACCESS and kept in-frame rearrangements only. Not all clones are present; in checked studies, unresolved V genes account for under half, and no reason is known for the remainder. The sample table lists about 30,000 clones, around 89% of them with a count of one. Jointly, the top ten make up approximately 7.2% of the sample. From the cysteine up to the phenylalanine, the CDR3 has a length of 15 residues. Of all the DNA, just the CDR3 is kept, 45 bases in frame from base 1. CDR1 SQVTM and CDR2 ANQGSEA were looked up in the germline V gene. Worth noting for this clone: Its antigen has not been determined. The record has no base qualities; no much larger clone is one base away.

The TCR sequence derives from a female donor with multiple sclerosis, enrolled in a pregnancy study. The specimen was CD8+ T cells from peripheral blood mononuclear cells, collected in the second trimester of pregnancy. The chain joins TRBV29-1 to TRBJ2-5; TRBD2 matches 7 bases in the middle. The J call is in doubt because the DNA end fits TRBJ2-7 better. The nucleotide sequence is TGCAGCGTTGGGTGGGAGGGGTCCCGGGGCTACGAGCAGTACTTC. It is translated as CSVGWEGSRGYEQYF.